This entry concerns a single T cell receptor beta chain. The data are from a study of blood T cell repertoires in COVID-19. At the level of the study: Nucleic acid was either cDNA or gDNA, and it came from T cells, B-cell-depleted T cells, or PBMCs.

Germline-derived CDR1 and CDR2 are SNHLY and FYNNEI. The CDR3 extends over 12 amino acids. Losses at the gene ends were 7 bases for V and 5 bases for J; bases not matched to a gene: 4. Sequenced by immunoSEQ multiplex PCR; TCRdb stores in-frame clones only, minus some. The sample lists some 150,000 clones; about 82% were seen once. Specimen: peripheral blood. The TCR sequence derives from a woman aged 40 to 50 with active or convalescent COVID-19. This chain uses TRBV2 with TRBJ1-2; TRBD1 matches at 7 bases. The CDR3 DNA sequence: TGTGCCAGCAAAGACAGGGCGTATGGCTACACCTTC. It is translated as CASKDRAYGYTF.